This TCR beta chain was identified in a study of T cells in Graves' hyperthyroidism and ophthalmopathy. As for this clonotype: The antigen is undetermined.

CDR3 length: 14 residues. The ends were cut back, 6 bases at V and 4 bases at J, with 12 bases in the middle. Germline lookup yields CDR1 ENHRY and CDR2 SYGVKD. Study-level results: A 13 V-J model separated ophthalmopathy from stable hyperthyroidism. For ophthalmopathy, model prediction preceded onset by a median about 6 months. Most expanded thyroid clonotypes above 0.001 also appeared in blood.

Each diagnosis drew on symptoms, thyroxine, TRAb, thyroid ultrasound and orbital computed tomography findings. RNA transcripts gave rise to amplified TCR beta CDR3 regions. An initial round of RT-PCR targeting the TCR CDR3 relied on the HTBI primer set. In TCRdb, the multiplex PCR reads were re-called with MiXCR into one record per CDR3 protein. The sample lists 550,000 to 700,000 distinct CDR3 sequences; 35% to 55% were seen once. Specimen: peripheral blood or thyroid tissue (not recorded which). The chain carries TRBV10-3 and TRBJ2-2; weak D call: TRBD1 (6 bases). This receptor was identified in an adult woman with Graves' disease, either hyperthyroidism or ophthalmopathy (not recorded which). CDR3 protein: CAIRAGQSTGELFF. CDR3 bases: TGTGCCATCAGAGCCGGACAGAGCACCGGGGAGCTGTTTTTT.